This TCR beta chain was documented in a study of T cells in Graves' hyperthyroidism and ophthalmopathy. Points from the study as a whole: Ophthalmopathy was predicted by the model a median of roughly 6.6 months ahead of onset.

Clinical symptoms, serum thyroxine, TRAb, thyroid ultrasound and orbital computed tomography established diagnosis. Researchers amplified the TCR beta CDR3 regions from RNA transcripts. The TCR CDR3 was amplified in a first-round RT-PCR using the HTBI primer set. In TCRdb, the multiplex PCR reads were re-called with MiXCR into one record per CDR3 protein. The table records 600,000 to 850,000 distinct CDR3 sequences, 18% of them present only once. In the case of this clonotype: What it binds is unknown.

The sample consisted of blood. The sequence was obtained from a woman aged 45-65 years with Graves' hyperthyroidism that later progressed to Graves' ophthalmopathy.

As DNA, the CDR3 is TGTGCCAGCAGCGTCCAGGGGGCTCGGGGGGAGGAAACGCAGTATTTT. Its translation: CASSVQGARGEETQYF. The chain has TRBV13 and TRBJ2-3, with D possibly being TRBD1 (8 bases). The CDR3 loop spans 16 amino acids. The germline V gene encodes CDR1 PRHDT and CDR2 FYEKMQ (reference sequence). The V gene lost 5 bases and the J gene lost 9 bases, with 24 bases spanning the gap. The full variable domain, completed using reference TRBV13 and TRBJ2-3, is AAGVIQSPRHLIKEKRETATLKCYPIPRHDTVYWYQQGPGQDPQFLISFYEKMQSDKGSIPDRFSAQQFSDYHSELNMSSLELGDSALYFCASSVQGARGEETQYFGPGTRLTVL.